This T cell receptor (beta chain) is drawn from a study of Graves' ophthalmopathy and Graves' hyperthyroidism. Whole-study context: Peripheral blood (taken before any treatment) was collected at initial diagnosis. General study points: Ophthalmopathy versus stable hyperthyroidism: 13-signature model gave around 90% sensitivity, 70% to 83% specificity. The authors also found most expanded thyroid clonotypes above 0.001 frequency in blood. The study's model predicted ophthalmopathy progression at about 68% sensitivity and 72.22% specificity.

Using RNA transcripts, the TCR beta CDR3 regions were amplified. The first round was an RT-PCR with HTBI primers, and the second round was a multiplex PCR. TCRdb itself ran the multiplex PCR reads through MiXCR, one entry per CDR3 protein. Of approximately 45,000 distinct CDR3 sequences listed, over 45% are singletons. This clonotype was seen a few times. Its antigen is not identified. CDR1 MNHEY and CDR2 SVGAGI come from the germline V gene. Between the trimmed V and J ends, which lost 7 bases and 0 bases, there was a span of 13 bases. The CDR3 length is 15 residues. The specimen was peripheral blood. This chain connects TRBV6-5 to TRBJ2-1; D might be TRBD1 (6 bases). The receptor's source is an adult man with Graves' ophthalmopathy. This CDR3 reads CASTDTGSSYNEQFF. CDR3 coding DNA: TGTGCCAGCACCGATACAGGGAGCTCCTACAATGAGCAGTTCTTC.